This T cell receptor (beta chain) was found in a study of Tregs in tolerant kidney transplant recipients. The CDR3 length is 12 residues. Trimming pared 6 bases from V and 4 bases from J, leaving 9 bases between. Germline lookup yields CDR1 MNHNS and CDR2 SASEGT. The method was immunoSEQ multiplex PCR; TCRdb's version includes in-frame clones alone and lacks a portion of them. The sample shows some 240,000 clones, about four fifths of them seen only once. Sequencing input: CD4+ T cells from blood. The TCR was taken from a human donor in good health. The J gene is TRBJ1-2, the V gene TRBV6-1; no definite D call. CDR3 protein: CASRPQVYGYTF. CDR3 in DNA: TGTGCCAGCAGGCCCCAGGTCTATGGCTACACCTTC.